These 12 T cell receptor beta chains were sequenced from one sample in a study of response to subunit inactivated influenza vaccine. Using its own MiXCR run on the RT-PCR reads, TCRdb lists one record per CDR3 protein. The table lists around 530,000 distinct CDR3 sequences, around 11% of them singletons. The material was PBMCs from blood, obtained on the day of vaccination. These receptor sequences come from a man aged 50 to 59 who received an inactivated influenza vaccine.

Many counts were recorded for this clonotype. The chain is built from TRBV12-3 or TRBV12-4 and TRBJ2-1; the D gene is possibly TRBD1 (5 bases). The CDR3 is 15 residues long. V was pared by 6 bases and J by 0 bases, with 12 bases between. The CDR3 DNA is TGTGCCAGCAGGAAGACAGCGAGCTCCTACAATGAGCAGTTCTTC. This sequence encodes CASRKTASSYNEQFF.

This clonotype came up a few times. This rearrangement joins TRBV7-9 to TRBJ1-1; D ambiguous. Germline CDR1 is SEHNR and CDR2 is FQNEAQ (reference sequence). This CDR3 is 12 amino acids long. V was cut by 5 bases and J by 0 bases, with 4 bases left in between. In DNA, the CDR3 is TGTGCCAGCAGCATGGTGAACACTGAAGCTTTCTTT. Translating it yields CASSMVNTEAFF. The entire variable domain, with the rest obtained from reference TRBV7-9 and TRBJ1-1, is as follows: DTGVSQNPRHKITKRGQNVTFRCDPISEHNRLYWYRQTLGQGPEFLTYFQNEAQLEKSRLLSDRFSAERPKGSFSTLEIQRTEQGDSAMYLCASSMVNTEAFFGQGTRLTVV.

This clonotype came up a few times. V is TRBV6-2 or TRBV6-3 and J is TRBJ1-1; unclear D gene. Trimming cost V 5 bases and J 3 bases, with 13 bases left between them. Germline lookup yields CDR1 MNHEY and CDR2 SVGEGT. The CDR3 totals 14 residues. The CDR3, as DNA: TGTGCCAGCAGTCCGCTGGGTAAGGACACTGAAGCTTTCTTT. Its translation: CASSPLGKDTEAFF.

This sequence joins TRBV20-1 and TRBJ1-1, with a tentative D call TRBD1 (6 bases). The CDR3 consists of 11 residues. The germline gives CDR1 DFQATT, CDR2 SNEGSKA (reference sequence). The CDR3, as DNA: TGCGTGAGGGGGGCCGGAACTGAAGCTTTCTTT. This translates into CVRGAGTEAFF.

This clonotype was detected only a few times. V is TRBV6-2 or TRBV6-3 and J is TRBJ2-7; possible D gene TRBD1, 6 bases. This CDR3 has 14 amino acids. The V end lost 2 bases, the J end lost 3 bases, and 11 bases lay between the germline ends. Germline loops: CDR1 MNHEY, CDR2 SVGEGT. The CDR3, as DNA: TGTGCCAGCAGTTACGCAGGGGCCTACTACGAGCAGTACTTC. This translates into CASSYAGAYYEQYF.

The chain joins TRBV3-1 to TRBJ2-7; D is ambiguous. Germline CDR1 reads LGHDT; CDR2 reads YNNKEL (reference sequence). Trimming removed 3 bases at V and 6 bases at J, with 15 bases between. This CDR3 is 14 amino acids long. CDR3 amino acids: CASSQKDGLGEQYF. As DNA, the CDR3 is TGTGCCAGCAGCCAGAAAGACGGCCTTGGCGAGCAGTACTTC.

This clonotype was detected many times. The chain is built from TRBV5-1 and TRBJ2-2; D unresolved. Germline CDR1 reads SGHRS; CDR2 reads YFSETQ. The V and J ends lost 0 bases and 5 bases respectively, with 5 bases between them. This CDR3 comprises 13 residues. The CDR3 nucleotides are TGCGCCAGCAGCTTGGGTATGACCGGGGAGCTGTTTTTT. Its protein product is CASSLGMTGELFF.

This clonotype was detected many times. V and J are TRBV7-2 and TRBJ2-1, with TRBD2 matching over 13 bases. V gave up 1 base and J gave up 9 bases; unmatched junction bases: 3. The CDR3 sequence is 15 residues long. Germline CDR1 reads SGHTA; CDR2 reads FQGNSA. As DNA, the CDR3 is TGTGCCAGCAGCTTAGGGACTAGCGGGGGAACTGAGCAGTTCTTC. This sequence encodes CASSLGTSGGTEQFF.

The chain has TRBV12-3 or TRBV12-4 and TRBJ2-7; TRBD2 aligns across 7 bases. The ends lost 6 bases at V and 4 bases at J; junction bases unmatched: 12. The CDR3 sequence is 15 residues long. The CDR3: CASSPRGMRGYEQYF. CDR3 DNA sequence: TGTGCCAGCAGCCCCCGGGGTATGCGGGGGTACGAGCAGTACTTC.

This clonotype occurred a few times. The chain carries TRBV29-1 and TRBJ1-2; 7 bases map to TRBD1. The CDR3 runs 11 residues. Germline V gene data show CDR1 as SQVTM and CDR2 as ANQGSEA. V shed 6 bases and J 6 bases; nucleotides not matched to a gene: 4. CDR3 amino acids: CSVRDRNGYTF. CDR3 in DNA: TGCAGCGTGAGGGACAGAAATGGCTACACCTTC.

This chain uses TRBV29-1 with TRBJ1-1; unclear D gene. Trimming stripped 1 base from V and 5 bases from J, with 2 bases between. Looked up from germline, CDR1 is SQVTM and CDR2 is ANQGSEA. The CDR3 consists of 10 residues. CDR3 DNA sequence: TGCAGCGTTGAAGGAACTGAAGCTTTCTTT. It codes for CSVEGTEAFF.

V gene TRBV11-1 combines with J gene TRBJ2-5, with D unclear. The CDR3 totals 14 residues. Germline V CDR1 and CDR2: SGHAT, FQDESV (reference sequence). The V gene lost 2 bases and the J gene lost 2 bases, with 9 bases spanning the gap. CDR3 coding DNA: TGTGCCAGCAGCTTATATGAAGTTCAAGAGACCCAGTACTTC. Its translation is CASSLYEVQETQYF.